This entry lists 17 T cell receptor beta chains sequenced from one sample in a study of blood T cell repertoires in COVID-19. The data were produced by immunoSEQ multiplex PCR, yet TCRdb's version contains in-frame clones alone and is incomplete. The sample lists roughly 380,000 clones; 85% to 90% were seen once. Sequenced input: PBMCs or T cells enriched from blood (not recorded which). The receptors stem from a woman aged 25 to 39 who had been exposed to COVID-19.

J is TRBJ1-6 and V is TRBV5-1; D is perhaps TRBD1 (5 bases). CDR3 length equals 15 residues. CDR1 is SGHRS, CDR2 YFSETQ, per germline. V lost 1 base to trimming and J lost 7 bases, with 12 bases between them. The CDR3 loop is CASSLLTGGNSPLHF. CDR3 bases: TGCGCCAGCAGCTTGCTCACCGGGGGGAATTCACCCCTCCACTTT. The whole variable domain, remainder taken from reference TRBV5-1 and TRBJ1-6, is KAGVTQTPRYLIKTRGQQVTLSCSPISGHRSVSWYQQTPGQGLQFLFEYFSETQRNKGNFPGRFSGRQFSNSRSEMNVSTLELGDSALYLCASSLLTGGNSPLHFGNGTRLTVT.

This chain joins TRBV19 and TRBJ2-3, with a weak D call TRBD1 (5 bases). Germline lookup yields CDR1 LNHDA and CDR2 SQIVND (reference sequence). The CDR3 extends over 14 amino acids. V was shortened by 4 bases and J by 5 bases, with 13 bases between the two germline ends. Here the CDR3 reads CASSTIRVEDTQYF. The CDR3 coding sequence is TGTGCCAGTAGTACCATCAGGGTTGAAGATACGCAGTATTTT.

The chain is built from TRBV7-9 and TRBJ2-3, with 7 bases that match TRBD2. This CDR3 spans 16 amino acids. V gave up 5 bases and J gave up 2 bases; unmatched junction bases: 10. Germline CDR1 and CDR2: SEHNR and FQNEAQ (reference sequence). The CDR3, as DNA: TGTGCCAGCAGCCCCTGGGCGGGAGAATACACAGATACGCAGTATTTT. It encodes CASSPWAGEYTDTQYF.

The chain employs TRBV7-2 and TRBJ2-1; 15 nucleotides line up with TRBD2. Looked up from germline, CDR1 is SGHTA and CDR2 is FQGNSA. V lost 4 bases, J lost 6 bases, and 4 bases stayed unmatched. There are 16 residues in the CDR3. Here the CDR3 reads CASSSMGLAGGNEQFF. The CDR3 nucleotides are TGTGCCAGCAGCTCAATGGGACTAGCGGGAGGCAATGAGCAGTTCTTC.

The chain couples TRBV5-4 to TRBJ1-1, with D unresolved. The CDR3 is made up of 14 amino acids. With 0 bases removed from V and 5 bases from J, the gap between germline ends came to 11 bases. Germline values: CDR1 SGHNT, CDR2 YYREEE (reference sequence). In nucleotides, the CDR3 is TGTGCCAGCAGCTTGGATACTTGGGCAACTGAAGCTTTCTTT. Encoded protein: CASSLDTWATEAFF.

The chain uses TRBV2 and TRBJ1-2; D is possibly TRBD1 (6 bases). Trimming pared 4 bases from V and 4 bases from J, leaving 10 bases between. Germline-derived CDR1 and CDR2 are SNHLY and FYNNEI. The CDR3 is 13 residues long. The CDR3 region has the DNA TGTGCCAGCAGTGCCGGGGACATCTATGGCTACACCTTC. This encodes CASSAGDIYGYTF.

This clone was detected only once. This chain uses TRBV7-3 with TRBJ2-7, with a possible D match to TRBD1 (12 bases). This CDR3 has 22 residues. The V end was cut by 1 base, the J end by 2 bases, with 33 bases between. The V gene's germline CDR1 is SGHTA and CDR2 FQGTGA. The CDR3 DNA reads TGTGCCAGCAGCTTAAACCCCGGGACAGGGGGCCTAGCGGGAGGTGATACCTACGAGCAGTACTTC. This encodes CASSLNPGTGGLAGGDTYEQYF.

The V call is TRBV18, the J call TRBJ1-6; TRBD1 agrees at 7 bases. V lost 3 bases to trimming and J lost 8 bases; unmatched junction nucleotides: 7. The V gene's germline CDR1 is KGHSH and CDR2 LQKENI. This CDR3 comprises 15 residues. CDR3 protein: CASSPTRQGHSPLHF. CDR3 nucleotide sequence: TGTGCCAGCTCACCCACCAGACAGGGCCATTCACCCCTCCACTTT.

This chain links TRBV5-1 with TRBJ2-2; TRBD2 is a possible D gene (5 bases). The CDR3 loop spans 15 amino acids. Germline values: CDR1 SGHRS, CDR2 YFSETQ. The ends were cut back, 2 bases at V and 5 bases at J, with 13 bases in the middle. The CDR3 DNA sequence: TGCGCCAGCAGCTTCGAGGGATGGAATACCGGGGAGCTGTTTTTT. This translates into CASSFEGWNTGELFF.

The V call is TRBV2, the J call TRBJ2-7; the match to TRBD1 covers 10 bases. Germline lookup yields CDR1 SNHLY and CDR2 FYNNEI. Germline trimming cut 3 bases from V and 9 bases from J; bases unmatched to any gene: 11. There are 15 residues in the CDR3. CDR3 coding DNA: TGTGCCAGCAGTGAGCTTTGGGGACAGGGGAACTTGCAGTACTTC. It codes for CASSELWGQGNLQYF. The entire variable domain, with the rest obtained from reference TRBV2 and TRBJ2-7, is as follows: EPEVTQTPSHQVTQMGQEVILRCVPISNHLYFYWYRQILGQKVEFLVSFYNNEISEKSEIFDDQFSVERPDGSNFTLKIRSTKLEDSAMYFCASSELWGQGNLQYFGPGTRLTVT.

This clone occurred once. V gene TRBV6-5 combines with J gene TRBJ2-5; no firm D call. V dropped 7 bases and J dropped 4 bases, with 10 bases sitting between them. The length of the CDR3 is 12 residues. Germline loops: CDR1 MNHEY, CDR2 SVGAGI. CDR3 amino acids: CASNLAGETQYF. The CDR3 nucleotides read TGTGCCAGCAACCTCGCAGGAGAGACCCAGTACTTC.

This clone was recorded once. The rearrangement joins TRBV7-8 to TRBJ2-3; D is ambiguous. Germline CDR1 and CDR2: SGHVS and FQNEAQ. This CDR3 is 13 amino acids long. V was cut by 4 bases and J by 5 bases, with 10 bases left in between. Written as DNA, the CDR3 is TGTGCCAGCAGCTCCCGACTCGAAGATACGCAGTATTTT. Its protein product is CASSSRLEDTQYF.

This clone was recorded once. CDR3 DNA sequence: TGTGCCATCAGTGAGGGACAGGGGTATGAAAAACTGTTTTTT. Its translation: CAISEGQGYEKLFF. The chain employs TRBV10-3 and TRBJ1-4, with 9 bases identical to TRBD1. The ends lost 2 bases at V and 6 bases at J; junction bases unmatched: 1. CDR1 is ENHRY, CDR2 SYGVKD, per germline. The CDR3 totals 14 residues.

For the CDR3, the DNA is TGTGCCAGCAGCCAATTCAGGACTAGCGGGAGGTACGAGCAGTACTTC. It encodes CASSQFRTSGRYEQYF. The gene calls are TRBV3-1 (or the pseudogene TRBV3-2) and TRBJ2-7; 14 bases fit TRBD2. The CDR3 is 16 amino acids. CDR1 is LGHDT and CDR2 is YNNKEL in the germline V gene (reference sequence). Losses at the gene ends were 2 bases for V and 4 bases for J; bases not matched to a gene: 4.

This sequence joins TRBV6-5 and TRBJ2-7; TRBD1 might be the D (6 bases). The germline V gene has CDR1 MNHEY and CDR2 SVGAGI. The CDR3 sequence is 13 residues long. V lost 11 bases to trimming and J lost 5 bases, with 19 bases between them. The CDR3 reads CAVLGKQGDEQYF. DNA of the CDR3: TGTGCCGTACTCGGAAAACAGGGCGACGAGCAGTACTTC.

This chain joins TRBV6-5 and TRBJ2-1, with 12 bases matching TRBD1. J was trimmed by 7 bases and V by 2 bases; bases with no gene match: 6. CDR3 length: 16 amino acids. Per the germline V gene, CDR1 is MNHEY and CDR2 is SVGAGI. DNA for the CDR3: TGTGCCAGCAGTTACACGGGACAGGGGGCGCGGAATGAGCAGTTCTTC. Translation gives CASSYTGQGARNEQFF.

The chain joins TRBV7-3 to TRBJ2-1; 9 bases agree with TRBD2. With 2 bases clipped from V and 0 bases from J, the junction kept 14 bases outside the gene matches. The germline V gene encodes CDR1 SGHTA and CDR2 FQGTGA. The CDR3 sequence is 20 residues long. CDR3 in DNA: TGTGCCAGCAGCTTATTCCCGGGACTAGCCACCTCGGGCTCCTACAATGAGCAGTTCTTC. Protein product: CASSLFPGLATSGSYNEQFF.